This T cell receptor beta chain was sequenced for a study of CD8+ T cells in alopecia areata (dated by TCRdb to the late 2010s). Study-wide context: High-throughput TCRbeta sequencing was used to examine T cell clonal expansion in alopecia areata in both the C3H/HeJ mouse model and human patients. RNA came from the PAXgene miRNA kit for fixed scalp, the miRNeasy kit for PBMCs, and the RNeasy kit for mouse skin. Scalp clonality was compared across normal scalp (n=4), patchy alopecia areata scalp (n=8), and alopecia totalis/universalis scalp (n=8). On the human side, TCRbeta sequencing was run on scalp tissue and on sorted CD4+ and CD8+ peripheral blood T cells from healthy controls and from alopecia areata patients with either patchy or totalis/universalis disease. Amplification of TCRbeta CDR3 regions was done by immunoSEQ multiplex PCR using 35 Vbeta forward primers and 13 Jbeta reverse primers.

About this clone itself: No cognate antigen has been identified for it. No base qualities exist here, and no much larger clone lies one base off it.

The library came from the immunoSEQ multiplex PCR assay. RNA was extracted from all samples and reverse transcribed into cDNA as template for TCR sequencing. First-strand cDNA was synthesized using SuperScript III with a 2:1 mix of oligo-dT and random hexamers. A synthetic immune receptor repertoire was used to assess amplification bias, and residual bias was removed computationally. In the authors' own workflow: Raw reads were preprocessed to remove errors, and CDR3 was defined according to IMGT conventions as the region from the conserved cysteine to phenylalanine. Clonality was computed by normalizing Shannon entropy by log2 of the number of productive unique TCRs and subtracting the result from 1. Whether each scalp clone was CD4 or CD8 was inferred by checking scalp TCRbeta sequences against the CD4 and CD8 repertoires from sorted blood. TCRdb re-hosts the immuneACCESS table, in-frame sequences only. Its copies lack some clones; in the studies checked, an unresolved V gene accounts for under half of them, and the cause for the rest is not known. V, J and clone size reflect that table, while D and trimming were determined from the DNA. For this sample there are 200,000 or so clones; around three fifths appear just once. The ten largest account for about 5.3% of the sample.

Summary of the overall study and its limitations: Higher clonality and more expanded CD8+ clones were observed in lesional scalp than in normal scalp, particularly in alopecia totalis/universalis, a finding suggestive of antigenic drive. Resident alphabeta T cells in normal human skin are also sequenced, complicating scalp TCR repertoire analysis, unlike mouse skin dominated by gammadelta T cells. Shared TCR sequences between patients were less evident than in mice, which may be partly attributable to HLA diversity in the patient population.

PBMCs were isolated by density centrifugation and stained for CD3, CD4 and CD8, after which CD4+ and CD8+ T cells were sorted on a FACSAria. Unaffected controls provided scalp biopsies and blood samples. The CDR1 and CDR2 encoded by the germline V gene are SGHDT and YYEEEE. Trimming leaves V shorter by 0 bases and J shorter by 0 bases, with the junction holding 3 bases beyond the gene matches. Its CDR3 holds 16 amino acids, cysteine through phenylalanine. Left in the record is the CDR3 DNA by itself, 48 bases read in frame from the first base. The sequence derives from a human donor in good health. Material for sequencing was CD8+ T cells sorted from blood. The sequence links TRBV5-6 to TRBJ1-1; 9 middle bases align to TRBD1. The base sequence is TGTGCCAGCAGCTTGGAGGGACAGGGAATGAACACTGAAGCTTTCTTT. This codes for CASSLEGQGMNTEAFF. With the rest looked up from the reference TRBV5-6 and TRBJ1-1 genes rather than sequenced, the full variable domain is DAGVTQSPTHLIKTRGQQVTLRCSPKSGHDTVSWYQQALGQGPQFIFQYYEEEERQRGNFPDRFSGHQFPNYSSELNVNALLLGDSALYLCASSLEGQGMNTEAFFGQGTRLTVV.